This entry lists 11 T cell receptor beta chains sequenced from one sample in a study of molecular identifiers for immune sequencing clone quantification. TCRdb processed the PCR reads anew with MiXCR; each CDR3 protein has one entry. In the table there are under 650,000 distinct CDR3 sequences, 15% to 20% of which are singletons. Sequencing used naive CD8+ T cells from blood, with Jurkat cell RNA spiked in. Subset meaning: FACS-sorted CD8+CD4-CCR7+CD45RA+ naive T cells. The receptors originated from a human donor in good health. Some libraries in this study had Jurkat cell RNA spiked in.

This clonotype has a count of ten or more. The CDR3 nucleotides are TGCGCCAGCAGCCAAGACCAGGGGGCAGGTTGGCCCCAATACAATGAGCAGTTCTTC. This encodes CASSQDQGAGWPQYNEQFF. The V and J genes are TRBV4-3 and TRBJ2-1; 8 positions agree with TRBD1. Germline V gene lookup returns CDR1 LGHNA and CDR2 YSLEER. V was pared by 0 bases and J by 4 bases, with 14 bases of the junction left unmatched. The CDR3 covers 19 residues.

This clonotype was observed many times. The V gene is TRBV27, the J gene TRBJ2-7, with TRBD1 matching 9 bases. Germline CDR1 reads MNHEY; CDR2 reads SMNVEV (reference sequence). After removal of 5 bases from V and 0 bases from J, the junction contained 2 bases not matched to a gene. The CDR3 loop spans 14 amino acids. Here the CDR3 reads CASSRDRDSYEQYF. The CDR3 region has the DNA TGTGCCAGCAGTCGGGACAGGGACTCCTACGAGCAGTACTTC.

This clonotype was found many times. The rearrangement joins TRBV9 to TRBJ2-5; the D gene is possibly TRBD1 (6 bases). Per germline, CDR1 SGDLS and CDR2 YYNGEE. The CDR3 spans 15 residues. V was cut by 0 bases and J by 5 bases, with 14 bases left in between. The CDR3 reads CASSVGGQHPETQYF. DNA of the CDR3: TGTGCCAGCAGCGTAGGAGGACAGCACCCGGAGACCCAGTACTTC.

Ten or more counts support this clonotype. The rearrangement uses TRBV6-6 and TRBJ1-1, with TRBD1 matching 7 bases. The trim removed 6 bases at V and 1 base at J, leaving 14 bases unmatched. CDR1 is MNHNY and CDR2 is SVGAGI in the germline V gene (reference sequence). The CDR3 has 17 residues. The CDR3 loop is CASSHTFNRDRNTEAFF. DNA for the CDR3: TGTGCCAGCAGCCACACTTTCAACCGGGACAGGAACACTGAAGCTTTCTTT.

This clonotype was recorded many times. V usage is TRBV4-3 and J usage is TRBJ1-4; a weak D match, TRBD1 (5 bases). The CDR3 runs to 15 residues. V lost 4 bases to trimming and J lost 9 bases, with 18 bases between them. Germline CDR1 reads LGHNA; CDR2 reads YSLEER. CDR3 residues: CASSPAGTRAQKLFF. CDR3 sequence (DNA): TGCGCCAGCAGCCCTGCCGGGACCAGAGCTCAAAAACTGTTTTTT.

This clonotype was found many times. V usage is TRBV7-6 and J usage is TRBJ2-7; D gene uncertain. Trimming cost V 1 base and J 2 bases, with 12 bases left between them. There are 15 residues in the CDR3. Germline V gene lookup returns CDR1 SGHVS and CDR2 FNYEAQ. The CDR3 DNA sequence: TGTGCCAGCAGCTTAGGGCGGTCTGGGACCTACGAGCAGTACTTC. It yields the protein CASSLGRSGTYEQYF.

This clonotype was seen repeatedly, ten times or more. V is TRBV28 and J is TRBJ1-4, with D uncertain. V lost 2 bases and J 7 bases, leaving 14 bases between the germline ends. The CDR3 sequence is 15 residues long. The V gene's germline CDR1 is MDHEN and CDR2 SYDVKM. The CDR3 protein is CASSLKLRGPEKLFF. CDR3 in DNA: TGTGCCAGCAGTTTAAAGCTCCGAGGTCCTGAAAAACTGTTTTTT. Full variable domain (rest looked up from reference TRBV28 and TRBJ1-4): DVKVTQSSRYLVKRTGEKVFLECVQDMDHENMFWYRQDPGLGLRLIYFSYDVKMKEKGDIPEGYSVSREKKERFSLILESASTNQTSMYLCASSLKLRGPEKLFFGSGTQLSVL.

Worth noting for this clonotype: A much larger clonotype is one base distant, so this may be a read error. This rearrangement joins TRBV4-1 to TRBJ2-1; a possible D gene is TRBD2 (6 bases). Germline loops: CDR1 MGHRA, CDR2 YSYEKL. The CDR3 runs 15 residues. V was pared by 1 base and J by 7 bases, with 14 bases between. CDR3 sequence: CASSQASSEGNEQFF. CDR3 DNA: TGCGCCAGCAGCCAAGCGTCTAGCGAAGGAAATGAGCAGTTCTTC.

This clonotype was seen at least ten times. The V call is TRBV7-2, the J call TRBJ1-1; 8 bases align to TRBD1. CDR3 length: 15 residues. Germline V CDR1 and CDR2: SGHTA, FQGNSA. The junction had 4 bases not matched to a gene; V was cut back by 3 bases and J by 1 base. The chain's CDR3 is CASSFYGTGNTEAFF. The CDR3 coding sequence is TGTGCCAGCAGCTTCTATGGGACAGGGAACACTGAAGCTTTCTTT.

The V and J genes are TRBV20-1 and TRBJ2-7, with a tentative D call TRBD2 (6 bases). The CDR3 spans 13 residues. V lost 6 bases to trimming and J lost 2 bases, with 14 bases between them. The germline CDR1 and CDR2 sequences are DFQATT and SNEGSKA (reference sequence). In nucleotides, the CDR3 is TGCAGTGCCAAGGGACTGTCGACCTACGAGCAGTACTTC. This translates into CSAKGLSTYEQYF.

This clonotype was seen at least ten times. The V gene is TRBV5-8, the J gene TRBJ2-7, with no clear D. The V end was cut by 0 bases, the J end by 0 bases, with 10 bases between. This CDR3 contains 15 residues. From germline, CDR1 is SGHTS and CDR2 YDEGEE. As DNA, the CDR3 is TGTGCCAGCAGCTTGGATTCGCAGCTCTCCTACGAGCAGTACTTC. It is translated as CASSLDSQLSYEQYF.